A single sample gave rise to the 27 T cell receptor beta chains below, sequenced in a study of T cells in Graves' hyperthyroidism and ophthalmopathy. Amplification of TCR beta CDR3 regions was performed using RNA transcripts as template. The study used the HTBI primer set for a first-round RT-PCR of the TCR CDR3. MiXCR was run by TCRdb on the multiplex PCR reads, yielding one entry per CDR3 protein. The sample has some 460,000 distinct CDR3 sequences; 15% to 18% are singletons. Sequencing input: blood. The receptors originated from a woman aged 18-29 years with Graves' hyperthyroidism.

The chain has TRBV20-1 and TRBJ1-2; TRBD1 matches 12 bases. V was clipped by 7 bases and J by 2 bases; unmatched bases: 8. The germline V gene has CDR1 DFQATT and CDR2 SNEGSKA (reference sequence). The CDR3 has 15 amino acids. The CDR3 region has the DNA TGCAGTGTAGCCGGGACAGGGGGCGGAAACTATGGCTACACCTTC. Its protein is CSVAGTGGGNYGYTF.

The genes are TRBV6-1 and TRBJ2-1; the match to TRBD2 covers 15 bases. V dropped 7 bases and J dropped 0; count of bases not matched to a gene: 7. Germline-derived CDR1 and CDR2 are MNHNS and SASEGT. The CDR3 sequence is 18 residues long. CDR3 DNA sequence: TGTGCCAGCACTGGGACTAGCGGGAGGTCGAGCTCCTACAATGAGCAGTTCTTC. Translated, it gives CASTGTSGRSSSYNEQFF.

In its sample, this clonotype was seen many times. The chain joins TRBV7-3 to TRBJ2-7; a weak D match, TRBD2 (6 bases). V shed 1 base and J shed 0 bases, with 10 bases lying between them. Germline values: CDR1 SGHTA, CDR2 FQGTGA. The CDR3 is 15 residues long. The CDR3 spells CASSLRSGSSYEQYF. The CDR3 DNA reads TGTGCCAGCAGCTTAAGGTCCGGGAGCTCCTACGAGCAGTACTTC.

There are many counts of this clonotype. The V call is TRBV7-8, the J call TRBJ1-2; D may be TRBD1 (6 bases). Germline V gene lookup returns CDR1 SGHVS and CDR2 FQNEAQ. The V and J ends lost 5 bases and 4 bases respectively, with 17 bases between them. This CDR3 is 15 amino acids long. As DNA, the CDR3 is TGTGCCAGCAGCACCAGGGTTGGGGGCGGCTATGGCTACACCTTC. Translation gives CASSTRVGGGYGYTF.

This clonotype was counted many times. The chain uses TRBV2 and TRBJ2-3; a possible D gene is TRBD2 (5 bases). Trimming took off 7 bases at V and 1 base at J, with 12 bases between the two ends. This CDR3 comprises 14 residues. Germline V gene lookup returns CDR1 SNHLY and CDR2 FYNNEI. The CDR3 DNA reads as TGTGCCAGCAAGAAAGCGGAGCGCACAGATACGCAGTATTTT. This codes for CASKKAERTDTQYF.

V gene TRBV9 combines with J gene TRBJ2-2; TRBD1 matches at 8 bases. The CDR3 covers 17 residues. Per germline, CDR1 SGDLS and CDR2 YYNGEE. The J segment lost 4 bases and the V segment lost 4 bases, leaving 12 bases of the junction unmatched. The CDR3 nucleotides are TGTGCCAGCAGCCCCTCAGCAGGGGGCGGCGGCACCGGGGAGCTGTTTTTT. It encodes CASSPSAGGGGTGELFF.

V gene TRBV18 combines with J gene TRBJ1-4; TRBD1 is a possible D gene (5 bases). Trimming removed 4 bases from V and 6 bases from J, with 12 bases in between. From germline, CDR1 is KGHSH and CDR2 LQKENI. This CDR3 is built from 14 residues. CDR3 coding DNA: TGTGCCAGCTCACGGGGGAGGACCGATGAAAAACTGTTTTTT. It encodes CASSRGRTDEKLFF.

V is TRBV13 and J is TRBJ2-5; 11 bases map to TRBD2. CDR1 PRHDT and CDR2 FYEKMQ come from the germline V gene (reference sequence). The ends lost 2 bases at V and 3 bases at J; junction bases unmatched: 5. The CDR3 covers 16 residues. CDR3 bases: TGTGCCAGCAGCTTAATAGCGGGGGGGCCCAAAGAGACCCAGTACTTC. It translates to CASSLIAGGPKETQYF.

The chain carries TRBV20-1 and TRBJ1-5; D call uncertain. The CDR3 sequence is 14 residues long. V lost 4 bases and J 0 bases, leaving 10 bases between the germline ends. The V gene's germline CDR1 is DFQATT and CDR2 SNEGSKA (reference sequence). The CDR3 nucleotides read TGCAGTGCTACCACCGTGGTTAGCAATCAGCCCCAGCATTTT. Protein product: CSATTVVSNQPQHF.

The chain recombines TRBV4-2 with TRBJ2-7; TRBD2 is a possible D gene (5 bases). The germline gives CDR1 LGHNA, CDR2 YNFKEQ. V lost 4 bases to trimming and J lost 4 bases, with 23 bases between them. This CDR3 is 17 amino acids long. As DNA, the CDR3 is TGTGCCAGCAGCCGGACGTCCGGGAAAATACCTACTTACGAGCAGTACTTC. It translates to CASSRTSGKIPTYEQYF.

Many counts were recorded for this clonotype. The chain couples TRBV6-1 to TRBJ1-1; D possibly corresponds to TRBD1 (6 bases). The CDR3 has 12 residues. V dropped 10 bases and J dropped 4 bases, with 13 bases sitting between them. The germline gives CDR1 MNHNS, CDR2 SASEGT. The CDR3 bases are TGTGCCAACCCGACAGGTCCCACTGAAGCTTTCTTT. Amino acid sequence: CANPTGPTEAFF.

In this sample, this clonotype turned up many times. The rearrangement links TRBV27 to TRBJ2-7; TRBD1 is a possible D gene (7 bases). Trimming took 0 bases from V and 2 from J, leaving 11 bases between them. Germline loops: CDR1 MNHEY, CDR2 SMNVEV (reference sequence). The CDR3 sequence is 15 residues long. This CDR3 is CASSLSGGGPYEQYF. CDR3 DNA sequence: TGTGCCAGCAGTTTATCAGGAGGGGGCCCCTACGAGCAGTACTTC.

This clonotype was counted ten times or more. The J gene is TRBJ2-5, the V gene TRBV20-1, with 8 bases fitting TRBD1. V gave up 6 bases and J gave up 1 base; unmatched junction bases: 10. Germline assignment: CDR1 DFQATT and CDR2 SNEGSKA (reference sequence). The CDR3 runs to 15 residues. This CDR3 is CSALDRAFVQETQYF. Here the CDR3 DNA reads TGCAGTGCCCTGGACAGGGCGTTTGTCCAAGAGACCCAGTACTTC.

The gene calls are TRBV6-1 and TRBJ1-3; D perhaps matches TRBD1 (5 bases). V shed 6 bases and J shed 4 bases, with 25 bases lying between them. The CDR3 is made up of 18 amino acids. Germline CDR1 MNHNS, CDR2 SASEGT. The CDR3 DNA follows: TGTGCCAGCAGAACCTCTACTCCGGGACCGTCCCCAGGAAACACCATATATTTT. It translates to CASRTSTPGPSPGNTIYF.

This clonotype was seen at least ten times. The V gene is TRBV28, the J gene TRBJ1-2, with D unclear. V was cut by 3 bases and J by 8 bases, with 13 bases left in between. The CDR3 is 13 amino acids. CDR1 and CDR2 (germline): MDHEN, SYDVKM. The CDR3 reads CASSLESVQGYTF. The CDR3 DNA is TGTGCCAGCAGTTTGGAATCCGTGCAAGGCTACACCTTC.

The chain combines TRBV19 with TRBJ1-5; D uncertain. Germline assignment: CDR1 LNHDA and CDR2 SQIVND (reference sequence). This CDR3 has 17 amino acids. Trimming took off 0 bases at V and 0 bases at J, with 12 bases between the two ends. CDR3 residues: CASSIDLVRYSNQPQHF. CDR3 nucleotide sequence: TGTGCCAGTAGTATAGATTTGGTCCGTTATAGCAATCAGCCCCAGCATTTT.

This clonotype was found a few times. Here the CDR3 DNA reads TGCGCCAGCAGCCAAGTTTCCAAGCCAAGAACCGGGGAGCTGTTTTTT. Residues: CASSQVSKPRTGELFF. The chain carries TRBV4-1 and TRBJ2-2; no reliable D call. CDR3 size: 16 residues. Germline loops: CDR1 MGHRA, CDR2 YSYEKL. The V end was cut by 1 base, the J end by 5 bases, with 14 bases between.

This chain links TRBV7-2 with TRBJ2-1; tentative D call: TRBD2 (6 bases). CDR3 size: 17 residues. The V end was cut by 5 bases, the J end by 5 bases, with 22 bases between. Germline V gene sequence: CDR1 SGHTA, CDR2 FQGNSA. The CDR3 spells CASSKGIGGAGDNEQFF. As DNA, the CDR3 is TGTGCCAGCAGCAAGGGGATTGGCGGGGCCGGGGACAATGAGCAGTTCTTC.

The rearrangement uses TRBV10-3 and TRBJ2-5, with unresolved D. Germline CDR1 is ENHRY and CDR2 is SYGVKD. The CDR3 is 12 residues long. V was shortened by 2 bases and J by 3 bases, with 4 bases between the two germline ends. The CDR3 protein is CAISEEEETQYF. CDR3 nucleotides: TGTGCCATCAGTGAGGAGGAAGAGACCCAGTACTTC.

V is TRBV19 and J is TRBJ1-1; TRBD1 agrees at 8 bases. V lost 5 bases and J lost 6; bases outside the gene matches: 11. CDR3 size: 15 residues. Germline CDR1 LNHDA, CDR2 SQIVND (reference sequence). CDR3 sequence: CASSSPGGASAEAFF. CDR3 DNA sequence: TGTGCCAGTAGTTCCCCAGGGGGCGCATCCGCTGAAGCTTTCTTT.

This clonotype was seen at least ten times. The chain recombines TRBV2 with TRBJ1-1, with a weak D call TRBD1 (5 bases). Per the germline V gene, CDR1 is SNHLY and CDR2 is FYNNEI. V lost 1 base and J lost 2, with 11 bases in between. This CDR3 is built from 15 residues. The CDR3 DNA reads TGTGCCAGCAGTGAAGATAGACAGTTAAACACTGAAGCTTTCTTT. Translation: CASSEDRQLNTEAFF.

This clonotype was seen repeatedly, ten times or more. V gene TRBV11-2 combines with J gene TRBJ2-7; D might be TRBD1 (6 bases). V shed 4 bases and J shed 4 bases, with 17 bases lying between them. This CDR3 is 15 amino acids long. CDR1 SGHAT and CDR2 FQNNGV come from the germline V gene. CDR3 coding DNA: TGTGCCAGCAGCTCGGGGTGGGACATTCATTACGAGCAGTACTTC. Protein: CASSSGWDIHYEQYF. The full variable domain, with the rest looked up from reference TRBV11-2 and TRBJ2-7, is EAGVAQSPRYKIIEKRQSVAFWCNPISGHATLYWYQQILGQGPKLLIQFQNNGVVDDSQLPKDRFSAERLKGVDSTLKIQPAKLEDSAVYLCASSSGWDIHYEQYFGPGTRLTVT.

The table lists this clonotype with many counts. V is TRBV4-2 and J is TRBJ1-6, with D unresolved. V lost 3 bases and J lost 7, with 10 bases in between. The CDR3 is made up of 14 amino acids. Germline V gene sequence: CDR1 LGHNA, CDR2 YNFKEQ. The CDR3 bases are TGTGCCAGCAGCCAGGGTCAGGAGAATTCACCCCTCCACTTT. This translates into CASSQGQENSPLHF.

The chain links TRBV6-1 to TRBJ1-5, with TRBD1 as a possible D gene (5 bases). The germline gives CDR1 MNHNS, CDR2 SASEGT. Deletions cut 0 bases from V and 1 base from J, with 10 bases between. The CDR3 sequence is 16 residues long. The CDR3 sequence: CASSEAGERSNQPQHF. CDR3 in DNA: TGTGCCAGCAGTGAAGCGGGGGAGCGGAGCAATCAGCCCCAGCATTTT.

This clonotype was recorded at least ten times. CDR3 protein: CASSLRPSSNTEAFF. CDR3 in DNA: TGTGCCAGCAGTCTCCGACCGTCGTCGAACACTGAAGCTTTCTTT. The rearrangement links TRBV27 to TRBJ1-1; no clear D. Germline CDR1 MNHEY, CDR2 SMNVEV (reference sequence). V gave up 5 bases and J gave up 1 base, with 14 bases separating them. CDR3 length: 15 residues.

This clonotype was observed a handful of times. The genes are TRBV4-3 and TRBJ1-2; perhaps TRBD1 as D (6 bases). The CDR3 loop spans 15 amino acids. The V and J ends lost 1 base and 5 bases respectively, with 14 bases between them. From germline, CDR1 is LGHNA and CDR2 YSLEER. The CDR3 bases are TGCGCCAGCAGCCAAGGATATGGGACACAGTATGGCTACACCTTC. Residues: CASSQGYGTQYGYTF.

This clonotype was detected only a few times. The genes are TRBV3-1 and TRBJ1-3, with 8 bases aligning to TRBD1. CDR1 and CDR2 from the germline V gene are LGHDT and YNNKEL (reference sequence). The CDR3 extends over 15 amino acids. Trimming removed 0 bases from V and 6 bases from J; junction bases left unmatched: 4. CDR3 sequence reads: CASSQDRDRSNTIYF. Written as DNA, the CDR3 is TGTGCCAGCAGCCAAGATCGGGACAGGTCAAACACCATATATTTT.